The 27 T cell receptor beta chains below were found in one sample sequenced in a study of control samples from healthy donors and cancer patients (TCRdb year 2020). The library was obtained by the immunoSEQ multiplex PCR assay. This is the immuneACCESS table as TCRdb keeps it, with only in-frame sequences that have V and J called. A part of the clones is gone; compared with another copy, unresolved V genes explain less than half, and the rest is unexplained. This sample is represented by 90,000 to 100,000 clones; approximately 81% of them were singletons. More than 9% of the sample goes to the ten largest clones. The sequenced material came from blood. The origin of the receptors is a woman aged 25 to 39 in good health.

The chain is built from TRBV9 and TRBJ1-1; D may be TRBD1 (5 bases). V lost 0 bases, J lost 0 bases, and 9 bases lay in between. This CDR3 region has 15 residues. The germline V gene encodes CDR1 SGDLS and CDR2 YYNGEE. CDR3 amino acids: CASSVGGGMNTEAFF. The CDR3 DNA follows: TGTGCCAGCAGCGTAGGGGGCGGCATGAACACTGAAGCTTTCTTT. Together with reference TRBV9 and TRBJ1-1, the CDR3 gives the full variable domain: DSGVTQTPKHLITATGQRVTLRCSPRSGDLSVYWYQQSLDQGLQFLIQYYNGEERAKGNILERFSAQQFPDLHSELNLSSLELGDSALYFCASSVGGGMNTEAFFGQGTRLTVV.

The chain employs TRBV30 and TRBJ2-1; D is tentatively TRBD1 or TRBD2 (5 bases each). CDR1 and CDR2 from the germline V gene are GTSNPN and SVGIG (reference sequence). The CDR3 sequence is 12 residues long. Trimming stripped 7 bases from V and 7 bases from J, with 14 bases between. Here the CDR3 DNA reads TGTGCCTCTCCCGGGACGGCTAATGAGCAGTTCTTC. Translating it yields CASPGTANEQFF.

This rearrangement joins TRBV30 to TRBJ2-3; 7 bases agree with TRBD2. The V segment lost 2 bases and the J segment 1 base; nucleotides outside the gene matches: 9. CDR3 size: 16 residues. CDR1 and CDR2 (germline): GTSNPN, SVGIG (reference sequence). CDR3 protein: CAWSRFKRGGTDTQYF. CDR3 coding DNA: TGTGCCTGGAGTCGATTTAAGCGGGGAGGCACAGATACGCAGTATTTT.

The rearrangement joins TRBV29-1 to TRBJ1-4, with D tentatively TRBD1 (5 bases). Per germline, CDR1 SQVTM and CDR2 ANQGSEA. CDR3 length equals 15 residues. V lost 4 bases to trimming and J lost 4 bases, with 16 bases between them. Written as DNA, the CDR3 is TGCAGCGTTGCGACCGGGACGGTTATTAATGAAAAACTGTTTTTT. This sequence encodes CSVATGTVINEKLFF. Full variable domain (remainder filled in from reference TRBV29-1 and TRBJ1-4): SAVISQKPSRDICQRGTSLTIQCQVDSQVTMMFWYRQQPGQSLTLIATANQGSEATYESGFVIDKFPISRPNLTFSTLTVSNMSPEDSSIYLCSVATGTVINEKLFFGSGTQLSVL.

In its sample, this clone was seen once. V and J are TRBV27 and TRBJ2-1, with D unclear. V was cut by 4 bases and J by 8 bases, with 18 bases left in between. Germline CDR1 MNHEY, CDR2 SMNVEV (reference sequence). This CDR3 spans 15 amino acids. CDR3 loop: CASSSGEAHRHEQFF. The CDR3 DNA follows: TGTGCCAGCAGTTCGGGTGAAGCCCATCGGCATGAGCAGTTCTTC.

In its sample, this clone was seen once. The chain links TRBV9 to TRBJ1-1; no clear D. The CDR3 has 15 amino acids. V was cut by 0 bases and J by 0 bases, with 9 bases left in between. Germline-derived CDR1 and CDR2 are SGDLS and YYNGEE. CDR3 sequence reads: CASSVVPGLNTEAFF. CDR3 coding DNA: TGTGCCAGCAGCGTAGTTCCAGGACTGAACACTGAAGCTTTCTTT.

As DNA, the CDR3 is TGCAGCGTATCCTTGACAACAGGCTACAATGAGCAGTTCTTC. It translates to CSVSLTTGYNEQFF. The chain is built from TRBV29-1 and TRBJ2-1; possible D gene TRBD1, 5 bases. The V and J ends lost 6 bases and 3 bases respectively, with 15 bases between them. CDR3 length: 14 amino acids. The germline gives CDR1 SQVTM, CDR2 ANQGSEA.

J is TRBJ2-1 and V is TRBV5-1; the match to TRBD1 covers 9 bases. V was pared by 2 bases and J by 10 bases, with 10 bases of the junction left unmatched. The CDR3 is 15 residues long. The germline gives CDR1 SGHRS, CDR2 YFSETQ. DNA for the CDR3: TGCGCCAGCAGCTTCCTAGACGTCACAGGGGGCGAGCAGTTCTTC. Protein product: CASSFLDVTGGEQFF.

The gene calls are TRBV30 and TRBJ2-5, with D possibly matching TRBD1 (6 bases). V lost 4 bases to trimming and J lost 4 bases, with 10 bases between them. This CDR3 spans 12 amino acids. The V gene's germline CDR1 is GTSNPN and CDR2 SVGIG (reference sequence). CDR3 in DNA: TGTGCCTGGAACAGGGCCCCAGAGACCCAGTACTTC. It encodes CAWNRAPETQYF.

This sequence joins TRBV6-7 and TRBJ1-5; D not certain. TRBV6-7 is flagged as an ORF with uncertain function. Trimming cost V 2 bases and J 2 bases, with 16 bases left between them. The CDR3 covers 17 residues. CDR3 sequence reads: CASSYGRVGFCNQPQHF. As DNA, the CDR3 is TGTGCCAGCAGTTACGGAAGGGTAGGTTTTTGCAATCAGCCCCAGCATTTT.

V is TRBV30 and J is TRBJ1-6; D gene ambiguous. Germline loops: CDR1 GTSNPN, CDR2 SVGIG (reference sequence). CDR3 length equals 15 residues. Deletions cut 0 bases from V and 6 bases from J, with 12 bases between. The CDR3 sequence is CAWSVGWGGNSPLHF. The CDR3, as DNA: TGTGCCTGGAGTGTAGGGTGGGGAGGTAATTCACCCCTCCACTTT.

This clone was seen more than once but under ten times. This rearrangement joins TRBV11-2 to TRBJ2-1; D gene unclear. CDR3 length: 15 residues. The germline CDR1 and CDR2 sequences are SGHAT and FQNNGV. Trimming left V 1 base short and J 4 bases short, with 11 bases between. CDR3 sequence: CASSLAIGVYNEQFF. DNA for the CDR3: TGTGCCAGCAGCTTAGCTATTGGGGTTTACAATGAGCAGTTCTTC.

The table lists this clone with a few counts. Here the CDR3 reads CASGRQRDQPQHF. In nucleotides, the CDR3 is TGTGCCAGTGGACGACAGAGGGATCAGCCCCAGCATTTT. This sequence joins TRBV19 and TRBJ1-5; a weak D match, TRBD1 (5 bases). Germline V gene lookup returns CDR1 LNHDA and CDR2 SQIVND (reference sequence). Trimming removed 8 bases at V and 5 bases at J, with 13 bases between. The CDR3 runs 13 residues. The full variable domain, in which reference TRBV19 and TRBJ1-5 provide the parts outside the CDR3, is DGGITQSPKYLFRKEGQNVTLSCEQNLNHDAMYWYRQDPGQGLRLIYYSQIVNDFQKGDIAEGYSVSREKKESFPLTVTSAQKNPTAFYLCASGRQRDQPQHFGDGTRLSIL.

The V call is TRBV11-2, the J call TRBJ2-7, with D hard to call. The CDR3 is made up of 14 amino acids. Germline assignment: CDR1 SGHAT and CDR2 FQNNGV. Trimming cost V 0 bases and J 3 bases, with 9 bases left between them. The CDR3 protein is CASSLESWGYEQYF. The CDR3 coding sequence is TGTGCCAGCAGCTTAGAATCATGGGGCTACGAGCAGTACTTC.

This chain connects TRBV6-1 to TRBJ2-7; no clear D gene. Trimming took 3 bases from V and 2 from J, leaving 11 bases between them. The CDR3 spans 14 residues. Germline CDR1 MNHNS, CDR2 SASEGT. CDR3 loop: CASSDGGRPYEQYF. For the CDR3, the DNA is TGTGCCAGCAGTGACGGCGGCCGACCCTACGAGCAGTACTTC.

This clone was seen at least ten times. The V gene is TRBV15, the J gene TRBJ2-7; TRBD1 agrees at 9 bases. Germline CDR1 LNHNV, CDR2 YYDKDF (reference sequence). The ends lost 4 bases at V and 6 bases at J; junction bases unmatched: 7. The CDR3 covers 14 residues. This CDR3 is CATSTETGGLEQYF. The DNA for the CDR3 is TGTGCCACCAGCACGGAGACAGGGGGGCTCGAGCAGTACTTC. Variable domain in full (rest from reference TRBV15 and TRBJ2-7): DAMVIQNPRYQVTQFGKPVTLSCSQTLNHNVMYWYQQKSSQAPKLLFHYYDKDFNNEADTPDNFQSRRPNTSFCFLDIRSPGLGDTAMYLCATSTETGGLEQYFGPGTRLTVT.

The chain couples TRBV6-5 to TRBJ1-1; a possible D gene is TRBD1 (5 bases). CDR3 length equals 13 residues. Trimming cost V 3 bases and J 8 bases, with 13 bases left between them. The germline CDR1 and CDR2 sequences are MNHEY and SVGAGI. CDR3 region: CASSYSRGLEAFF. As DNA, the CDR3 is TGTGCCAGCAGTTATTCGCGGGGCCTGGAAGCTTTCTTT.

This clone was observed a few times. This rearrangement joins TRBV3-1 (or the pseudogene TRBV3-2) to TRBJ2-7, with D uncertain. With 1 base removed from V and 0 bases from J, the gap between germline ends came to 10 bases. CDR3 size: 15 residues. Germline V gene lookup returns CDR1 LGHDT and CDR2 YNNKEL (reference sequence). The CDR3 nucleotides are TGTGCCAGCAGCCAAGGAGAGAGGAGCTCCTACGAGCAGTACTTC. Translated: CASSQGERSSYEQYF.

This sequence joins TRBV4-2 and TRBJ1-5; D unclear. CDR3 length: 16 amino acids. Trimming pared 2 bases from V and 7 bases from J, leaving 18 bases between. Per germline, CDR1 LGHNA and CDR2 YNFKEQ. The CDR3 loop is CASSQIAGGLGQPQHF. CDR3 bases: TGTGCCAGCAGCCAAATAGCAGGCGGCCTAGGGCAGCCCCAGCATTTT.

In its sample, this clone was seen a few times. The rearrangement uses TRBV21-1 and TRBJ1-5; TRBD1 is the table's D call, not checked against the DNA. TRBV21-1 is annotated as a pseudogene. There are 11 residues in the CDR3. The CDR3 region is CASFRKQPQHF. CDR3 coding DNA: TGTGCCAGCTTCAGGAAACAGCCCCAGCATTTT.

In DNA form, the CDR3 reads TGTGCCAGCAGTCGACAGGGGGGACTTGGGGCCAACGTCCTGACTTTC. Translation gives CASSRQGGLGANVLTF. The chain joins TRBV6-6 to TRBJ2-6; 9 bases map to TRBD1. V trimming: 5 bases; J trimming: 3 bases; junction bases outside the gene matches: 5. CDR1 is MNHNY and CDR2 is SVGAGI in the germline V gene (reference sequence). CDR3 length equals 16 residues.

This sequence joins TRBV19 and TRBJ1-4, with a possible D match to TRBD1 (6 bases). V lost 5 bases and J 5 bases, leaving 15 bases between the germline ends. Germline V gene data show CDR1 as LNHDA and CDR2 as SQIVND (reference sequence). CDR3 length: 15 residues. The CDR3 coding sequence is TGTGCCAGTAGTGCCCCGGACAGCCAGAATGAAAAACTGTTTTTT. Protein product: CASSAPDSQNEKLFF.

This chain links TRBV7-2 with TRBJ1-2; D may be TRBD1 (5 bases). The germline gives CDR1 SGHTA, CDR2 FQGNSA. Trimming left V 6 bases short and J 6 bases short, with 11 bases between. The CDR3 consists of 12 residues. In nucleotides, the CDR3 is TGTGCCAGCAGATCAGGGTACGATGGCTACACCTTC. Translated: CASRSGYDGYTF.

The chain joins TRBV6-5 to TRBJ1-1; 8 nucleotides match TRBD1. Germline V lookup: CDR1 MNHEY, CDR2 SVGAGI. Unmatched junction bases numbered 8, after V lost 5 bases and J lost 6 bases. The CDR3 sequence is 14 residues long. CDR3 sequence reads: CASSRDRSFSEAFF. The CDR3 DNA follows: TGTGCCAGCAGTCGGGACAGGTCTTTCTCTGAAGCTTTCTTT.

The rearrangement uses TRBV12-5 and TRBJ1-1, with unresolved D. Germline V gives CDR1 LGHNT, CDR2 FRNRAP. The ends were cut back, 3 bases at V and 2 bases at J, with 7 bases in the middle. This CDR3 is 13 amino acids long. The DNA for the CDR3 is TGTGCTAGTGGTTTAAGGCAAAACACTGAAGCTTTCTTT. Its protein product is CASGLRQNTEAFF.

A single count supports this clone. V usage is TRBV2 and J usage is TRBJ2-1, with 7 positions matching TRBD2. CDR1 is SNHLY, CDR2 FYNNEI, per germline. The V and J ends lost 3 bases and 10 bases, in that order; junction bases with no gene match: 12. The CDR3 sequence is 15 residues long. CDR3 region: CASSETGLAVWEQFF. In DNA, the CDR3 is TGTGCCAGCAGTGAGACGGGGCTAGCGGTCTGGGAGCAGTTCTTC.

The CDR3 sequence is CASSPDRENYGYTF. CDR3 DNA sequence: TGTGCCAGCTCACCGGACAGGGAGAACTATGGCTACACCTTC. The chain joins TRBV18 to TRBJ1-2; 8 bases are a match to TRBD1. CDR3 length equals 14 residues. Germline CDR1 reads KGHSH; CDR2 reads LQKENI. V dropped 3 bases and J dropped 2; count of bases not matched to a gene: 2.